This record concerns one T cell receptor (beta chain) sequence. This clonotype was seen more than once but under ten times. Its antigen specificity is not known. Per-base quality was not reported, and no clone a single base away is much larger than it. This sample is part of a study of identical twins listed by TCRdb under 2016. For the wider study: To test whether fetal clonotypes persist, this study deep-sequenced TCR alpha and beta repertoires from monozygotic twins, from unrelated adults of various ages, and from cord blood. To rule out contamination, replicate twin experiments were performed at different times with different library preparation protocols. What the research found in general, with its limitations: Zero-insertion analyses could be partly confounded by invariant T cells such as MAIT and iNKT, though diverse VJ usage argued against such confounding for most clonotypes. Abundant cord blood beta clonotypes had fewer insertions, young adult naive repertoires showed a similar but weaker trend, and memory repertoires showed no such trend. Recombination models systematically underestimated out-of-frame TCR alpha sharing in monozygotic twins but agreed with sharing between unrelated individuals. Because the same donors could not be followed over many years, the conclusions depended on cross-sectional statistical analysis. Compared with coincidental sharing between unrelated individuals, out-of-frame TCR alpha sequences shared between twins had an excess of sequences with low generation probability. A weaker excess of twin sharing was found in beta out-of-frame sequences because the signal-to-noise ratio was lowered by fewer shared sequences.

Reading from cysteine to phenylalanine, the CDR3 counts 15 amino acids. Just CDR3 DNA is preserved here, 45 bases in frame from base 1. Taken from the germline V gene, the CDR1 and CDR2 loops are SGHTA and FQGNSA. V loses 1 base, J loses 5 bases, and the germline ends lie 15 bases apart. Libraries were constructed by 5' RACE. Reads for this sample came from an Illumina HiSeq 2000. A universal primer binding site was introduced by template switching, and a unique molecular identifier was present in the final cDNA, enabling accurate counting of TCR cDNA molecules. Specific primers in the conserved constant-segment region were used to synthesize first-strand cDNA for the TCR alpha and beta chains. To control for contamination, each cDNA library was double barcoded with a SMART-Mk sample barcode plus Illumina barcodes. TruSeq adapter sequences and Illumina sample barcodes were added in two successive PCR steps. The Illumina HiSeq platform was used with custom primers to sequence TCR alpha and beta cDNA libraries. Processing in the source paper ran as follows. Unique molecular identifiers were extracted from raw reads with MiGEC, and CDR3 positions were determined with MiXCR. Recombination models were inferred per individual with the repgenHMM and IGoR tools using an EM algorithm. The tcR package in R was used for shared clonotype analysis, with sharing normalized by the product of cloneset sizes. Out-of-frame nonproductive sequences were analyzed to study raw recombination free of thymic and clonal selection effects. The raw public data were reprocessed by TCRdb itself: fastp quality trimming at Q25, MiXCR clonotype calling, in-frame beta chains only. Each record represents a unique CDR3 protein, reported with the most common genes and DNA among its rows. The V and J calls come from TCRdb's annotation, not from the publication. A total of 200,000 to 250,000 distinct CDR3 sequences appear in this sample, approximately 11% of them only once. The ten largest clonotypes hold 4% to 5% of the sample.

All donors were healthy Caucasians. Three pairs of female monozygotic twins, all aged about 18 to 30 years, were included in the twin cohort. Miltenyi CD45RO+ enrichment and human naive T-cell isolation kits were used to isolate memory (CD45RO+) and naive T cells from PBMC. These data were also reused for a study on yellow fever vaccine responses in identical twins. Per that second paper: According to the authors, the vaccine-induced T cell response in identical twins seemed to be partly convergent and partly specific to each individual. Focusing on identical twins, the study followed the T cell clones that responded to the vaccine, and did so with precision.

The receptor was derived from a young woman in good health. The sequence joins TRBV7-2 to TRBJ2-7, with the D segment identity uncertain. Sample: memory (CD45RO+) T cells sorted from blood. The cell subset or site label here, explained by the study, means: CD45RO+ enriched T cells. CDR3 sequence: CASSLVHGSVHEQYF. The DNA sequence is given as TGTGCCAGCAGCTTAGTGCATGGTAGTGTACACGAGCAGTACTTC.